Here is one T cell receptor (beta chain) with its context. Its cognate antigen has yet to be identified. Base-call qualities are not available, and no considerably larger clone is one nucleotide away. TCRbeta CDR3 regions were immunosequenced from genomic DNA with the immunoSEQ Assay. Before high-throughput sequencing, genomic DNA was amplified using bias-controlled multiplex PCR. The study's own analysis went as follows. To quantify the absolute abundance of each unique TCRbeta CDR3 region, the sequences were collapsed and filtered. Clonality, defined as 1 minus Pielou's evenness, was calculated using only productive rearrangements. Clones with significantly greater frequencies in on-treatment versus baseline samples were identified using a previously published method. The immuneACCESS repertoire file appears here via TCRdb, limited to in-frame rearrangements. These files lack a portion of the clones; in checked studies, under half of the deficit traces to unresolved V genes, and the cause of the others is not known. The V and J calls and clone size were taken over from that table, and D and trimming were inferred from the DNA. This sample comprises about 12,000 clones, about 80% of them detected only once. Clones ranked in the top ten supply about 50% of the sample.

The treatment or condition label corresponds to: randomized to nivolumab then ipilimumab (arm A) or the reverse (arm B). None of the trial patients had been given prior DNA-damaging chemotherapy. A FACS Aria II flow cytometer was used to sort live CD3+CD8+ cells that were negative for CD19 and CD56 from thawed PBMCs. Samples were obtained from patients with melanoma enrolled in CheckMate 064, a randomized, open-label phase II trial of sequential checkpoint blockade. Peripheral blood mononuclear cells were obtained through leukapheresis, purified using Ficoll-Paque, and frozen in human serum containing approximately 10% DMSO. Immediately after sorting, the purity of the sorted blood CD3+CD8+ cells was confirmed to be >98%, and DNA was then extracted. The data were taken from a study of sequential checkpoint blockade in melanoma (dated by TCRdb to the late 2010s). Regarding the complete study: Using 1:1 randomization, the trial assigned patients either to first-line nivolumab followed by ipilimumab (arm A) or to ipilimumab followed by nivolumab (arm B). Maintenance nivolumab was given following each of the two trial sequences. Results and caveats for the whole study, not just this receptor: Larger, independent patient cohorts are needed to validate the response-prediction model that combines TCR metrics and mutation burden.

The V end loses 4 bases and the J end loses 4 bases, and a stretch of 20 bases separates them. CDR1 SGHRS and CDR2 YFSETQ are derived from the germline V gene. Reading from cysteine to phenylalanine, the CDR3 counts 16 amino acids. Here the CDR3 DNA is all that survives: 48 bases in frame from base 1. The TCR sequence derives from a human donor with melanoma. The sequence is built from TRBV5-1 and TRBJ2-5; the best D guess is TRBD2, with 5 bases matching. The specimen was CD8+ T cells sorted from blood (inferred from file names), collected from a patient given nivolumab and ipilimumab in sequence. The nucleotide sequence is given as TGCGCCAGCAGCCTGAATGGAGGCTGGGTTCGAGAGACCCAGTACTTC. This gives the protein CASSLNGGWVRETQYF. The CDR3, completed at both ends by the reference TRBV5-1 and TRBJ2-5 genes, gives the full variable domain KAGVTQTPRYLIKTRGQQVTLSCSPISGHRSVSWYQQTPGQGLQFLFEYFSETQRNKGNFPGRFSGRQFSNSRSEMNVSTLELGDSALYLCASSLNGGWVRETQYFGPGTRLLVL.